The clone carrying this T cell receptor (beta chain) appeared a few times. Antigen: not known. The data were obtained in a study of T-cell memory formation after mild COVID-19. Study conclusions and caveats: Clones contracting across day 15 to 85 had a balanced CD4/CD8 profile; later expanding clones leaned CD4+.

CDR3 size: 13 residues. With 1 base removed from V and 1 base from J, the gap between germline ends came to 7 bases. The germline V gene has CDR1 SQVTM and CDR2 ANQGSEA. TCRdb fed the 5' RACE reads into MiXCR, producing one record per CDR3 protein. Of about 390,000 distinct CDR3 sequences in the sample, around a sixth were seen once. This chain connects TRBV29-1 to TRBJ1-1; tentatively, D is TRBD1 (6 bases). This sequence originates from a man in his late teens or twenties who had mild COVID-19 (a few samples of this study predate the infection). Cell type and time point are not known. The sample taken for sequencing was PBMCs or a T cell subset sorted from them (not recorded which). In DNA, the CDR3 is TGCAGCGTTGAAGGACAGGAGAACACTGAAGCTTTCTTT. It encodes CSVEGQENTEAFF.